The next 12 T cell receptor beta chains were all read from a single sample in a study of T cell repertoires in cytomegalovirus infection. TCRdb analysed the reads with MiXCR anew, one entry per CDR3 protein. In the table there are around 280,000 distinct CDR3 sequences, roughly 9.3% of which are singletons. The source material was PBMCs. The receptors were gathered from a human donor in good health (CMV status not recorded). Some clones in this sample may be carry-over from other donors' samples.

This clonotype appeared many times. The chain has TRBV6-2 or TRBV6-3 and TRBJ2-5; 7 nucleotides agree with TRBD1. J was trimmed by 5 bases and V by 8 bases; bases with no gene match: 14. Germline CDR1 MNHEY, CDR2 SVGEGT. The CDR3 loop spans 15 amino acids. The CDR3 is CASSGDADRRETQYF. In DNA, the CDR3 is TGTGCCAGCTCTGGCGACGCGGACAGGAGGGAGACCCAGTACTTC.

At least ten counts were recorded for this clonotype. The chain links TRBV20-1 to TRBJ1-1, with D maybe TRBD1 (6 bases). Trimming cost V 7 bases and J 4 bases, with 22 bases left between them. Germline assignment: CDR1 DFQATT and CDR2 SNEGSKA (reference sequence). The CDR3 spans 15 residues. CDR3 bases: TGCAGTGGAACATCCGGGGGGGGCGTGGGCACTGAAGCTTTCTTT. Its protein product is CSGTSGGGVGTEAFF.

This clonotype has a count of ten or more. The chain joins TRBV12-3 or TRBV12-4 to TRBJ1-1; a possible D gene is TRBD1 (5 bases). This CDR3 region has 14 residues. The V end lost 6 bases, the J end lost 4 bases, and 15 bases lay between the germline ends. In DNA, the CDR3 is TGTGCCAGCAGCCTTAGCTCGGGGGTCACTGAAGCTTTCTTT. Its protein is CASSLSSGVTEAFF.

This clonotype was seen many times. V gene TRBV14 combines with J gene TRBJ1-1; the D is unclear. The V gene lost 2 bases and the J gene lost 1 base, with 14 bases spanning the gap. CDR3 length: 16 amino acids. The V gene's germline CDR1 is SGHDN and CDR2 FVKESK. The CDR3 region has the DNA TGTGCCAGCAGCCAACGCCTCACGGTCTCGAACACTGAAGCTTTCTTT. This translates into CASSQRLTVSNTEAFF.

This clonotype was picked up many times. The chain is built from TRBV5-1 and TRBJ2-1; D uncertain. The CDR3 consists of 16 residues. From germline, CDR1 is SGHRS and CDR2 YFSETQ. V lost 0 bases and J 2 bases, leaving 12 bases between the germline ends. CDR3 coding DNA: TGCGCCAGCAGCTTGGAAGGGATACCCCCCTACAATGAGCAGTTCTTC. This encodes CASSLEGIPPYNEQFF.

The sample holds many counts of this clonotype. This chain connects TRBV14 to TRBJ2-1, with D uncertain. The CDR3 has 15 residues. V dropped 1 base and J dropped 2 bases, with 9 bases sitting between them. Per germline, CDR1 SGHDN and CDR2 FVKESK. DNA for the CDR3: TGTGCCAGCAGCCAAGTCTGGGTTACCTACAATGAGCAGTTCTTC. Protein sequence: CASSQVWVTYNEQFF.

The chain has TRBV10-3 and TRBJ2-2, with no clear D. The V and J ends lost 0 bases and 1 base respectively, with 6 bases between them. The V gene's germline CDR1 is ENHRY and CDR2 SYGVKD. The CDR3 spans 15 residues. The CDR3 nucleotides read TGTGCCATCAGTGAGTCGAGAGGGAACACCGGGGAGCTGTTTTTT. Translated, it gives CAISESRGNTGELFF.

This clonotype was counted at least ten times. The chain couples TRBV7-2 to TRBJ1-5; D is uncertain. Germline V gives CDR1 SGHTA, CDR2 FQGNSA. V lost 0 bases, J lost 6 bases, and 9 bases lay in between. The CDR3 covers 14 residues. The CDR3 nucleotides read TGTGCCAGCAGCTTAGCAGGGAGTAGTCAGCCCCAGCATTTT. Residues: CASSLAGSSQPQHF.

This clonotype was observed many times. V is TRBV28 and J is TRBJ1-5; 8 bases align to TRBD1. The CDR3 spans 17 residues. CDR1 is MDHEN, CDR2 SYDVKM, per germline. V dropped 3 bases and J dropped 1; count of bases not matched to a gene: 8. The CDR3 protein is CASSLYGQGMSNQPQHF. The CDR3 DNA reads TGTGCCAGCAGTTTGTACGGACAGGGCATGAGCAATCAGCCCCAGCATTTT.

This clonotype was recorded at least ten times. The V call is TRBV15, the J call TRBJ2-3, with D perhaps TRBD2 (6 bases). V was trimmed by 2 bases and J by 3 bases, leaving 15 bases between them. Per the germline V gene, CDR1 is LNHNV and CDR2 is YYDKDF (reference sequence). This CDR3 is 16 amino acids long. Here the CDR3 DNA reads TGTGCCACCAGCAGACCGGGGGTCAGGGTTACAGATACGCAGTATTTT. This encodes CATSRPGVRVTDTQYF.

This clonotype appeared once. The V and J genes are TRBV12-3 or TRBV12-4 and TRBJ1-1, with 8 bases that match TRBD1. The CDR3 has 14 amino acids. The trim removed 6 bases at V and 0 bases at J, leaving 3 bases unmatched. CDR3 residues: CASRQTGVNTEAFF. For the CDR3, the DNA is TGTGCCAGCAGGCAGACAGGGGTGAACACTGAAGCTTTCTTT.

This clonotype was counted ten times or more. The chain uses TRBV12-3 or TRBV12-4 and TRBJ2-7, with D perhaps TRBD2 (5 bases). The V and J ends lost 1 base and 3 bases respectively, with 10 bases between them. The CDR3 covers 14 residues. The DNA for the CDR3 is TGTGCCAGCAGTTTAGGTAGCGTGAACTACGAGCAGTACTTC. Residues: CASSLGSVNYEQYF.